The clone carrying this T cell receptor beta chain has at least ten counts. Its specificity is not known. This library used approximately 370 ng RNA and molecular barcoded adaptors spanning alpha/delta and beta/gamma chains. One entry per CDR3 protein results from TCRdb running MiXCR on the reads. The data hold some 41,000 distinct CDR3 sequences, with 12% observed a single time. The record originates from a study of read filtering for tumor transcriptome and immune sequencing. Study details: By R-ISS, stages I, II and III held roughly 8, 15 and 7 patients. TCR-mapped reads were about 4.05 to 10.27 million with IR-seq versus about 85 to 1273 with RNA-seq.

This CDR3 has 16 amino acids. V dropped 5 bases and J dropped 3; count of bases not matched to a gene: 10. General study points: In IR-seq, single-read clonotypes were around four fifths of clonotypes but around 3.5% of reads. The sorted CD138-negative fraction was a mixed bone marrow immune population, not purified T cells.

Sequenced material: a population of CD138-negative cells sorted from bone marrow. This receptor was identified in a donor at least 40 years old with multiple myeloma. The chain recombines TRBV12-3 or TRBV12-4 with TRBJ2-1; 7 bases line up with TRBD1. The CDR3: CASSLYPGTVYNEQFF. The DNA of the CDR3 is TGTGCCAGCAGTCTCTACCCCGGGACAGTCTACAATGAGCAGTTCTTC.